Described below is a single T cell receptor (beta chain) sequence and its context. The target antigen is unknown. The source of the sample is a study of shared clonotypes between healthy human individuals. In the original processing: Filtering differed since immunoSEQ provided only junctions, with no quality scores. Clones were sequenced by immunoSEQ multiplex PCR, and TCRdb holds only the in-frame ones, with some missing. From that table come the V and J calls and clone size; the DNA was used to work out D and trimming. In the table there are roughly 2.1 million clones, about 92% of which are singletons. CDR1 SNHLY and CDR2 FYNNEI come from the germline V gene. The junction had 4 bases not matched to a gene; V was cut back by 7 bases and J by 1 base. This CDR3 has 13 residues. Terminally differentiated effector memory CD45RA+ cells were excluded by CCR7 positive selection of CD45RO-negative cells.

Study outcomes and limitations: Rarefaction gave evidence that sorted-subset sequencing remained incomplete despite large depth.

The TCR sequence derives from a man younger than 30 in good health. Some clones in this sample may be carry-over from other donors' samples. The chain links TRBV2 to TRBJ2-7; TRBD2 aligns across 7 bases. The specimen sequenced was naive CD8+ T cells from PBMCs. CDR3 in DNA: TGTGCCAGCAAGGCGGGAGATTCCTACGAGCAGTACTTC. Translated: CASKAGDSYEQYF. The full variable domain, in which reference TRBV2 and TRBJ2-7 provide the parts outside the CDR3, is EPEVTQTPSHQVTQMGQEVILRCVPISNHLYFYWYRQILGQKVEFLVSFYNNEISEKSEIFDDQFSVERPDGSNFTLKIRSTKLEDSAMYFCASKAGDSYEQYFGPGTRLTVT.